These T cell receptor beta chains were read from a single sample in a study of OX40 agonist ivuxolimab in advanced cancers. Clones were sequenced by immunoSEQ multiplex PCR, and TCRdb holds only the in-frame ones, with some missing. The sample consists of tens of thousands of clones, 70% to 90% of them appearing once. Sequenced material: CD4+ or CD8+ T cells sorted from blood, taken in a trial of the OX40 agonist ivuxolimab. These receptors originate from an adult with an advanced solid tumor such as melanoma, head and neck, liver or kidney cancer. The CDR3 runs from the conserved cysteine through the conserved F or W. A D gene is named only where the DNA matches it firmly. Size is stated for part of the rows, as once, few or many counts, or as a class when the clone is expanded.

cdr3_length d_call j_call v_call clone_size cdr3_nt cdr3_aa
15 - TRBJ1-1 TRBV2 - TGTGCCAGCAGTGAACTTGGGGGAACCAACACTGAAGCTTTCTTT CASSELGGTNTEAFF
15 - TRBJ1-2 TRBV7-8 - TGTGCCAGCAGCGCAGGGGTGCAGGCATCACATGGCTACACCTTC CASSAGVQASHGYTF
13 - TRBJ2-7 TRBV7-3 - TGTGCCAGCAGCTTATACGGGGTGGACGAGCAGTACTTC CASSLYGVDEQYF
16 - TRBJ1-3 TRBV2 - TGTGCCAGCAGTGTGGGAAGGTCGAGCTCTGGAAACACCATATATTTT CASSVGRSSSGNTIYF
16 TRBD2 TRBJ2-3 TRBV18 - TGTGCCAGCTCACCGAGGACTAGCGGGGTGGCAGATACGCAGTATTTT CASSPRTSGVADTQYF
13 - TRBJ2-5 TRBV7-3 - TGTGCCAGCAGCTTAAGTGGGCTGGAGACCCAGTACTTC CASSLSGLETQYF
15 - TRBJ1-2 TRBV5-8 - TGTGCCAGCGGTACGCATCATCCAAAGACCTATGGCTACACCTTC CASGTHHPKTYGYTF
13 - TRBJ2-7 TRBV27 - TGTGCCAGCAGTTTCTCCCAGGGGAACGAGCAGTACTTC CASSFSQGNEQYF
13 - TRBJ2-7 TRBV30 few TGTGCCTGGAGTATAGACCGAGCCTACGAGCAGTACTTC CAWSIDRAYEQYF
14 - TRBJ2-1 TRBV11-2 - TGTGCCAGCAGCTTAAGCCTAGATCAGGAGGAGCAGTTCTTC CASSLSLDQEEQFF
15 - TRBJ1-4 TRBV5-1 - TGCGCCAGCAGCTTGGATGGGGGAACTAATGAAAAACTGTTTTTT CASSLDGGTNEKLFF
15 TRBD1 TRBJ1-2 TRBV5-1 - TGCGCCAGCAGCTTGGTATCTGGACAGGGGAATGGCTACACCTTC CASSLVSGQGNGYTF
14 - TRBJ1-1 TRBV27 - TGTGCCAGCAGTAACAGAGTTTTGAACACTGAAGCTTTCTTT CASSNRVLNTEAFF
14 - TRBJ2-3 TRBV10-1 - TGCGCCAGCAGTGAGGAGGGCCGCACAGATACGCAGTATTTT CASSEEGRTDTQYF
14 - TRBJ1-1 TRBV6-6 - TGTGCCAGCAGTTACTCAGGGGGGGATATTGAAGCTTTCTTT CASSYSGGDIEAFF
15 - TRBJ1-5 TRBV19 once TGTGCCAGTACCAAAGGCTCGATCGGAGCTCAGCCCCAGCATTTT CASTKGSIGAQPQHF
16 - TRBJ1-1 TRBV4-2 - TGTGCCAGCAGCCAAGACCCTGATGACGGGAACACTGAAGCTTTCTTT CASSQDPDDGNTEAFF
14 TRBD1 TRBJ2-7 TRBV2 - TGTGCCAGTAGACTCGGACAGGGAGTTCAAGAGCAGTACTTC CASRLGQGVQEQYF
13 - TRBJ2-7 TRBV19 - TGTGCCAGTAGTAGGCGAAGCTCCTACGAGCAGTACTTC CASSRRSSYEQYF
14 - TRBJ2-7 TRBV4-1 - TGCGCCAGCAGCCAACACCAGGGGATTAGGGAGCAGTACTTC CASSQHQGIREQYF
15 TRBD2 TRBJ2-1 TRBV30 - TGTGCCTGGAGTGCGGCTAGCGGGGGGTACAATGAGCAGTTCTTC CAWSAASGGYNEQFF
15 - TRBJ2-3 TRBV7-6 - TGTGCCAGCAGCTTAGCGGGAGGCAGCACAGATACGCAGTATTTT CASSLAGGSTDTQYF
14 - TRBJ2-7 TRBV6-1 - TGTGCCAGCGGGCTACAGGGAAGCTCCTACGAGCAGTACTTC CASGLQGSSYEQYF
16 - TRBJ2-3 TRBV27 - TGTGCCAGCAGTTTACTTCGGGGGAGTAGCACAGATACGCAGTATTTT CASSLLRGSSTDTQYF
14 TRBD2 TRBJ2-7 TRBV7-3 once TGTGCCAGCAGCTTATCCGCGGGAGGGGGTGAGCAGTACTTC CASSLSAGGGEQYF
13 TRBD1 TRBJ1-2 TRBV4-1 - TGCGCCAGCAGCCAGGGGACAGAGTATGGCTACACCTTC CASSQGTEYGYTF
18 - TRBJ2-3 TRBV27 - TGTGCCAGCAGTTTATCTTCGGGGGTAGGTGGCGCCACAGATACGCAGTATTTT CASSLSSGVGGATDTQYF
16 - TRBJ2-7 TRBV27 - TGTGCCAGCAGTTTATATGGGGGAATCAGCTCCTACGAGCAGTACTTC CASSLYGGISSYEQYF
15 - TRBJ1-1 TRBV10-3 - TGTGCCATCAGTGAGAATCTGGGACCAAGCACTGAAGCTTTCTTT CAISENLGPSTEAFF
12 - TRBJ2-7 TRBV6-5 - TGTGCCAGCAGCCACCCAGGCTACGAGCAGTACTTC CASSHPGYEQYF
14 TRBD1 TRBJ1-1 TRBV10-3 - TGTGCCATTACGCCGGGACAGGGGGTACAAACGGCTTTCTTT CAITPGQGVQTAFF
14 - TRBJ2-2 TRBV11-2 - TGTGCCAGCAGCACAGGGTTCTCCACCGGGGAGCTGTTTTTT CASSTGFSTGELFF
17 - TRBJ2-1 TRBV10-3 - TGTGCCATCAGGGAAACGGAACAGGAAGTGACCTACAATGAGCAGTTCTTC CAIRETEQEVTYNEQFF
15 - TRBJ2-6 TRBV29-1 - TGCAGCGTTGAGGCAGAGAGCTCTGGGGCCAACGTCCTGACTTTC CSVEAESSGANVLTF
15 - TRBJ1-4 TRBV9 - TGTGCCAGCAGCCCCGGGCGGAGCGGTAATGAAAAACTGTTTTTT CASSPGRSGNEKLFF
14 - TRBJ2-5 TRBV9 once TGTGCCAGCAGCGTCGGACACCTAGAAGAGACCCAGTACTTC CASSVGHLEETQYF
14 - TRBJ2-7 TRBV10-2 - TGCGCCAGCAGTGAGTACAGATCCTCCTACGAGCAGTACTTC CASSEYRSSYEQYF
13 - TRBJ2-5 TRBV6-5 - TGTGCCAGCAGAATGTCTCTTTCGCAGACCCAGTACTTC CASRMSLSQTQYF
15 TRBD1 TRBJ1-3 TRBV7-7 - TGTGCCAGCAGCCCGGACAGGGGAACTGGAAACACCATATATTTT CASSPDRGTGNTIYF
12 - TRBJ2-3 TRBV27 - TGTGCCAGCAGGGGGAGGACAGATACGCAGTATTTT CASRGRTDTQYF
13 - TRBJ2-1 TRBV27 - TGTGCCAGCAGTTTATCTTCCAGAAATGAGCAGTTCTTC CASSLSSRNEQFF
14 - TRBJ2-3 TRBV19 - TGTGCCAGTAGTGACCACCGGGGTCCTAGGGCGCAGTATTTT CASSDHRGPRAQYF
14 - TRBJ1-1 TRBV30 - TGTGCCTGGGGCCTCGGGTTCATGAACACTGAAGCTTTCTTT CAWGLGFMNTEAFF
11 - TRBJ2-1 TRBV27 once TGTGCCAGCACGCGAGGGCATGAGCAGTTCTTC CASTRGHEQFF
16 TRBD2 TRBJ2-7 TRBV6-5 - TGTGCCAGCAGTTACTCAGCTAGCGGAACGTTCTACGAGCAGTACTTC CASSYSASGTFYEQYF
19 TRBD2 TRBJ2-5 TRBV27 - TGTGCCAGCAGTCAAAACGTGGGACTAGCGGGAGGGCCTTATGAGACCCAGTACTTC CASSQNVGLAGGPYETQYF
17 TRBD2 TRBJ2-1 TRBV4-2 - TGTGCCAGCAGCTATGGGGCTAGCGGGAGGGATTACAATGAGCAGTTCTTC CASSYGASGRDYNEQFF
12 - TRBJ1-2 TRBV29-1 - TGCAGCGTTGAGAACAGGGTTCCTGGCTACACCTTC CSVENRVPGYTF